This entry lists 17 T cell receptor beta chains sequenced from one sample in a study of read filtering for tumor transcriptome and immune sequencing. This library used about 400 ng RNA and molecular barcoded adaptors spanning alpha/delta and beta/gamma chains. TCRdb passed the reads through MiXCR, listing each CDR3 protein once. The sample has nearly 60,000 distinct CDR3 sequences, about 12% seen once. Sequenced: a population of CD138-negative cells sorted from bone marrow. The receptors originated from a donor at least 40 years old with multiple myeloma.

This CDR3 reads CSARESNSGNTIYF. For the CDR3, the DNA is TGCAGTGCTAGAGAATCCAATTCTGGAAACACCATATATTTT. V gene TRBV20-1 combines with J gene TRBJ1-3; D gene ambiguous. V lost 0 bases, J lost 1 base, and 7 bases lay in between. From germline, CDR1 is DFQATT and CDR2 SNEGSKA (reference sequence). The CDR3 is made up of 14 amino acids.

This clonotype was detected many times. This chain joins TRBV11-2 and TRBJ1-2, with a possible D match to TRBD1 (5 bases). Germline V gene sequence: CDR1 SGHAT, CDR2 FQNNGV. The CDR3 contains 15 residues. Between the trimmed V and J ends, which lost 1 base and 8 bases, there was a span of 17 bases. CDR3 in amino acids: CASSLGGRPNGGYTF. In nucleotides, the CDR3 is TGTGCCAGCAGCTTAGGGGGCCGCCCCAACGGGGGCTACACCTTC. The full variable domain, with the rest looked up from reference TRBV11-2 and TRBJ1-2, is EAGVAQSPRYKIIEKRQSVAFWCNPISGHATLYWYQQILGQGPKLLIQFQNNGVVDDSQLPKDRFSAERLKGVDSTLKIQPAKLEDSAVYLCASSLGGRPNGGYTFGSGTRLTVV.

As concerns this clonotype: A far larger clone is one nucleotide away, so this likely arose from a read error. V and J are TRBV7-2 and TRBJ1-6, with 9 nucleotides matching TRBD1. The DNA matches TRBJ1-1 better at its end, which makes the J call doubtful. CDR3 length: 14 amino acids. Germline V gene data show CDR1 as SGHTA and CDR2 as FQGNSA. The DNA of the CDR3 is TGTGCCGGCAGCCCTGGACAGGGGAGGGCTGAAGCTTTCTTT. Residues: CAGSPGQGRAEAFF.

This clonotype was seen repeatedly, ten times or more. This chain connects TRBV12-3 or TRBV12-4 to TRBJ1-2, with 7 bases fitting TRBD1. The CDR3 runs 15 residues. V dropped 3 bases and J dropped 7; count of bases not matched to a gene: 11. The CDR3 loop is CASSFQGDSLSGYTF. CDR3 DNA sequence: TGTGCCAGCAGTTTCCAGGGGGATAGCCTTTCTGGCTACACCTTC.

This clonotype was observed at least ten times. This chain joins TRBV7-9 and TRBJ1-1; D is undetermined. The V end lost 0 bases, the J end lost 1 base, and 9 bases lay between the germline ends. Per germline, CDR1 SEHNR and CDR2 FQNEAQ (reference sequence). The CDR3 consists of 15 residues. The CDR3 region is CASSLARPENTEAFF. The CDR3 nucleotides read TGTGCCAGCAGCTTAGCTCGGCCGGAGAACACTGAAGCTTTCTTT.

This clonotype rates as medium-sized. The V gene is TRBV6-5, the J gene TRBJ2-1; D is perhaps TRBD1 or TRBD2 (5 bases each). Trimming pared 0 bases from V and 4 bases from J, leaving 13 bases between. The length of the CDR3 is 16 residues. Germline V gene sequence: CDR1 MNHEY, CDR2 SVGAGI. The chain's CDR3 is CASSYSGTKLYNEQFF. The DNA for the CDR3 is TGTGCCAGCAGTTACTCTGGGACCAAATTGTACAATGAGCAGTTCTTC.

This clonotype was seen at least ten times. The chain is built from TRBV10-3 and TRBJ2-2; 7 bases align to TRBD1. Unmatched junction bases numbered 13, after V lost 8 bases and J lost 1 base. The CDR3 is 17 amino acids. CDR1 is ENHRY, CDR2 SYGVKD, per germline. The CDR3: CAIRAGPGGENTGELFF. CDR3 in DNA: TGTGCCATCCGCGCCGGGCCAGGGGGAGAGAACACCGGGGAGCTGTTTTTT.

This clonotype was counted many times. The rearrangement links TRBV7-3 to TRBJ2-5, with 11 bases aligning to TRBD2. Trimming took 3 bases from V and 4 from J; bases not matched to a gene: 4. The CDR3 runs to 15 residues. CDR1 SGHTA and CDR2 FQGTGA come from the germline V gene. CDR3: CASSLTSGARETQYF. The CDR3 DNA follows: TGTGCCAGCAGCTTGACTAGCGGGGCCAGAGAGACCCAGTACTTC.

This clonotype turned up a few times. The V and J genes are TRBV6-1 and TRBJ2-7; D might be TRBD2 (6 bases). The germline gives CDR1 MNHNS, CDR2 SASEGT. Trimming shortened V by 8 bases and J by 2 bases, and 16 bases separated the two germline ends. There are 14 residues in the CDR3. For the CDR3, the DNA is TGTGCCAGCGTCACAAAGCGGGCTACCTACGAGCAGTACTTC. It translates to CASVTKRATYEQYF.

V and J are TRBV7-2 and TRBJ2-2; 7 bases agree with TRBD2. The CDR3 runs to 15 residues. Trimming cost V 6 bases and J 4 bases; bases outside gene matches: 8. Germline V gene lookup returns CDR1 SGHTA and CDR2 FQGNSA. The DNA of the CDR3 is TGTGCCAGCAGTCGTAACGGGGGGAGCACCGGGGAGCTGTTTTTT. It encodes CASSRNGGSTGELFF.

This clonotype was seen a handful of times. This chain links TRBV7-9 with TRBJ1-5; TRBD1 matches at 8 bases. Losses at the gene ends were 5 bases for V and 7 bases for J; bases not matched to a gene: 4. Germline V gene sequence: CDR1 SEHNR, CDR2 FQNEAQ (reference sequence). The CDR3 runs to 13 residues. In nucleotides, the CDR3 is TGTGCCAGCAGCCGGACAGGGCAACAGCCCCAGCATTTT. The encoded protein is CASSRTGQQPQHF.

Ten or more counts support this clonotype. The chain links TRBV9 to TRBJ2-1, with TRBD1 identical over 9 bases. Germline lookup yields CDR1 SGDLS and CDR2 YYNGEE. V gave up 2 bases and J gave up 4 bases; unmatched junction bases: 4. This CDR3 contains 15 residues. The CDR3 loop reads CASSVTGGAYNEQFF. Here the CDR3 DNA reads TGTGCCAGCAGCGTTACAGGGGGCGCTTACAATGAGCAGTTCTTC.

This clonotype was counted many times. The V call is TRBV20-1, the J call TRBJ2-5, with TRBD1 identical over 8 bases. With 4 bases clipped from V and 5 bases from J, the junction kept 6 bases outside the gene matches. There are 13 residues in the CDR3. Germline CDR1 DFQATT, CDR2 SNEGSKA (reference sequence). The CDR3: CSATTGAWETQYF. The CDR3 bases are TGCAGTGCTACGACAGGGGCCTGGGAGACCCAGTACTTC.

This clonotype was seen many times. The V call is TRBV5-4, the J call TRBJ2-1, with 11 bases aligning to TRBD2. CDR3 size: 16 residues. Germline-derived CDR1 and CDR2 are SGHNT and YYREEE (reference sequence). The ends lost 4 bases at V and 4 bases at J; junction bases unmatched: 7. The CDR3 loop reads CASSDAGLADYNEQFF. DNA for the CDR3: TGTGCCAGCAGCGATGCGGGACTAGCGGATTACAATGAGCAGTTCTTC. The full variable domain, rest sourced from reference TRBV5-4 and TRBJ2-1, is ETGVTQSPTHLIKTRGQQVTLRCSSQSGHNTVSWYQQALGQGPQFIFQYYREEENGRGNFPPRFSGLQFPNYSSELNVNALELDDSALYLCASSDAGLADYNEQFFGPGTRLTVL.

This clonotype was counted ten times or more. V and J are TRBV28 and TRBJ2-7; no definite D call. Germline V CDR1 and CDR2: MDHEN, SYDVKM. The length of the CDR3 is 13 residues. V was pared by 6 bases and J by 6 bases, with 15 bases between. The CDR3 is CASRREPETEQYF. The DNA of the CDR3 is TGTGCCAGCAGGAGAGAGCCGGAAACCGAGCAGTACTTC.

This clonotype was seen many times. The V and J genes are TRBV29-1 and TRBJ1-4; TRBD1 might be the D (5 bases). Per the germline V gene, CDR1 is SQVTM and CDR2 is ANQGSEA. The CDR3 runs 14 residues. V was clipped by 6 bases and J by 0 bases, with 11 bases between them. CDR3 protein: CSVGGDATNEKLFF. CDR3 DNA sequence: TGCAGCGTGGGGGGGGATGCAACTAATGAAAAACTGTTTTTT.

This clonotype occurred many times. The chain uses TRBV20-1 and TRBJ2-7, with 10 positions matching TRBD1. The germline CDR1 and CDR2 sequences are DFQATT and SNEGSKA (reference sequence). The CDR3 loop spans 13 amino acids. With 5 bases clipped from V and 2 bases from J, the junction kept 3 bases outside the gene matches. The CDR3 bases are TGCAGTGCTCAGACAGGGGGCCCCTACGAGCAGTACTTC. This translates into CSAQTGGPYEQYF.